This TCR beta chain was sequenced during a study of blood T cell repertoires in COVID-19. Study background: Some COVID-19 samples were acute and others convalescent; all came from the United States, Italy and Spain. T cells, B-cell-depleted T cells, or PBMCs supplied cDNA or gDNA.

Germline CDR1 reads SGDLS; CDR2 reads YYNGEE. V lost 6 bases and J lost 6; bases outside the gene matches: 7. CDR3 length: 15 amino acids. As processed by the authors: Amplification of reference gene primers provided the estimated nucleated cell counts. Profiling relied on immunoSEQ multiplex PCR, and the TCRdb table lists in-frame clones only, not all of them. V and J calls plus clone size are reproduced from that table; the DNA served to infer D and trimming. The sample consists of nearly 250,000 clones, roughly four fifths of them appearing once. The TCR sequence derives from an elderly woman with acute or convalescent COVID-19. The chain employs TRBV9 and TRBJ2-2, with 11 positions matching TRBD2. Input material: peripheral blood. CDR3: CASTGGSGRAGELFF. In DNA form, the CDR3 reads TGTGCCAGCACCGGAGGTAGCGGGAGGGCCGGGGAGCTGTTTTTT.